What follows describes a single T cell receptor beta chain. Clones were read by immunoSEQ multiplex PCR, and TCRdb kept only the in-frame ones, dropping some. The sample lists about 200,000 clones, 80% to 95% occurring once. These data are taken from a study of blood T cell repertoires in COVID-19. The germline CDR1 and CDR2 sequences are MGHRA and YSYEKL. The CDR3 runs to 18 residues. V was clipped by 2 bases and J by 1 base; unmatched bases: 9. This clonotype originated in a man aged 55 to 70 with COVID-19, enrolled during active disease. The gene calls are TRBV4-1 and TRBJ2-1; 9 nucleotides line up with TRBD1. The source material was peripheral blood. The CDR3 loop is CASSQKSPGTGSYNEQFF. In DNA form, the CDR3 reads TGCGCCAGCAGCCAAAAAAGCCCCGGGACAGGGTCCTACAATGAGCAGTTCTTC.